These T cell receptor beta chains were read from a single sample in a study of cytomegalovirus exposure and HLA in healthy donors. Method: immunoSEQ multiplex PCR; TCRdb's copy keeps in-frame clones and lacks some. Among 140,000 to 150,000 clones listed, about 95% were seen once. The material sequenced was PBMCs. These receptors all stem from a man in his late teens or twenties in good health and CMV-seropositive. Each CDR3 is given with its conserved first and last residue. The D gene is left open where the match is weak. For some rows the clone size is stated as once, few or many, or as a class when expanded; others skip it.

J gene	D gene	V gene	clone size	CDR3 protein	CDR3 DNA
TRBJ1-5	NA	TRBV6-1	NA	CASSTGFSNQPQHF	TGTGCCAGCAGTACAGGTTTTAGCAATCAGCCCCAGCATTTT
TRBJ2-3	NA	TRBV5-1	NA	CASSGGGTQYF	TGCGCCAGCAGCGGAGGAGGTACGCAGTATTTT
TRBJ2-1	NA	TRBV9	NA	CASSVTYNEQFF	TGTGCCAGCAGCGTTACCTACAATGAGCAGTTCTTC
TRBJ2-2	TRBD2	TRBV6-1	NA	CASTRTSGTGELFF	TGTGCCAGCACGAGGACTAGCGGTACCGGGGAGCTGTTTTTT
TRBJ2-1	NA	TRBV27	NA	CASSLGLGGYNEQFF	TGTGCCAGCAGTTTAGGGCTTGGAGGGTACAATGAGCAGTTCTTC
TRBJ2-3	NA	TRBV2	NA	CASSIRSSTDTQYF	TGTGCCAGCAGCATCCGGAGCAGCACAGATACGCAGTATTTT
TRBJ2-6	NA	TRBV30	NA	CAWSVDISGANVLTF	TGTGCCTGGAGTGTAGACATTTCAGGGGCCAACGTCCTGACTTTC
TRBJ1-1	NA	TRBV9	NA	CASSVSTNTEAFF	TGTGCCAGCAGCGTTAGCACGAACACTGAAGCTTTCTTT
TRBJ1-1	TRBD1	TRBV2	NA	CASSLGQGAGKTEAFF	TGTGCCAGCAGTCTGGGACAGGGGGCAGGAAAGACTGAAGCTTTCTTT
TRBJ2-2	NA	TRBV4-2	once	CASSPHAGWELFF	TGTGCCAGCAGCCCGCACGCAGGGTGGGAGCTGTTTTTT
TRBJ2-7	TRBD2	TRBV27	once	CASSQRVSGTEQYF	TGTGCCAGCAGTCAAAGGGTTAGCGGGACCGAGCAGTACTTC
TRBJ1-3	NA	TRBV4-1	few	CASSHLSGNTIYF	TGCGCCAGCAGCCATCTCTCTGGAAACACCATATATTTT
TRBJ2-3	TRBD2	TRBV5-1	once	CASSPLAGVGTDTQYF	TGCGCCAGCAGCCCTTTAGCGGGAGTGGGCACAGATACGCAGTATTTT
TRBJ2-1	TRBD2	TRBV27	once	CASSPSGGGNEQFF	TGTGCCAGCTCTCCTAGCGGGGGTGGGAATGAGCAGTTCTTC
TRBJ2-2	NA	TRBV5-1	NA	CASIPDPEAGELFF	TGCGCCAGCATACCAGACCCGGAGGCCGGGGAGCTGTTTTTT
TRBJ2-5	NA	TRBV28	NA	CASRSVQETQYF	TGTGCCAGCAGAAGCGTACAAGAGACCCAGTACTTC
TRBJ2-2	TRBD2	TRBV4-1	NA	CASSQEPSGYTGELFF	TGCGCCAGCAGCCAAGAACCTAGCGGGTACACCGGGGAGCTGTTTTTT
TRBJ1-5	NA	TRBV1	NA	CTSSHLAGNQPQHF	TGCACCAGCAGCCACCTAGCTGGCAATCAGCCCCAGCATTTT
TRBJ2-1	NA	TRBV30	NA	CAWSVQPEQFF	TGTGCCTGGAGTGTACAGCCTGAGCAGTTCTTC
TRBJ1-5	NA	TRBV6-6	NA	CASSRGGTDQPQHF	TGTGCCAGCAGCCGGGGGGGGACCGACCAGCCCCAGCATTTT
TRBJ1-4	NA	TRBV7-9	NA	CASSLVGDKNEKLFF	TGTGCCAGCAGCTTAGTCGGGGACAAGAATGAAAAACTGTTTTTT
TRBJ2-1	NA	TRBV5-1	NA	CASSPEGDEQFF	TGCGCCAGCAGCCCCGAGGGGGATGAGCAGTTCTTC
TRBJ2-3	TRBD2	TRBV13	NA	CASSPSPAGVFPDTQYF	TGTGCCAGCAGCCCCTCCCCGGCGGGAGTATTCCCAGATACGCAGTATTTT
TRBJ2-7	NA	TRBV5-6	once	CASSPAAGTWNEQYF	TGTGCCAGCAGCCCGGCCGCTGGGACATGGAACGAGCAGTACTTC
TRBJ2-7	TRBD2	TRBV5-1	once	CASSLALAGVHEQYF	TGCGCCAGCAGCTTGGCATTGGCGGGAGTTCACGAGCAGTACTTC
TRBJ2-3	NA	TRBV7-9	NA	CASSPTADTQYF	TGTGCCAGCAGCCCTACTGCAGATACGCAGTATTTT
TRBJ1-6	NA	TRBV28	once	CASSLGAWTSNSPLHF	TGTGCCAGCAGTTTAGGGGCGTGGACCTCTAATTCACCCCTCCACTTT
TRBJ2-1	NA	TRBV29-1	NA	CSVEGGSVTYNEQFF	TGCAGCGTTGAAGGCGGCAGCGTCACCTACAATGAGCAGTTCTTC
TRBJ2-7	TRBD1	TRBV28	NA	CASSGERDRHYEQYF	TGTGCCAGCAGTGGCGAACGGGACAGACACTACGAGCAGTACTTC
TRBJ1-4	TRBD1	TRBV25-1	NA	CASSEFGGQYNEKLFF	TGTGCCAGCAGTGAATTCGGGGGACAGTATAATGAAAAACTGTTTTTT
TRBJ2-5	NA	TRBV28	NA	CASSPSIRGPLWETQYF	TGTGCCAGCAGTCCATCGATCAGGGGCCCCTTGTGGGAGACCCAGTACTTC
TRBJ2-1	NA	TRBV4-1	NA	CASSQVGENNEQFF	TGCGCCAGCAGCCAAGTTGGGGAGAACAATGAGCAGTTCTTC
TRBJ1-3	TRBD1	TRBV18	NA	CASSPRTGSGNTIYF	TGTGCCAGCTCACCTAGGACAGGCTCTGGAAACACCATATATTTT
TRBJ1-1	TRBD1	TRBV28	NA	CASSFPGTGNTEAFF	TGTGCCAGCAGTTTCCCCGGGACAGGGAACACTGAAGCTTTCTTT
TRBJ1-3	NA	TRBV28	NA	CASSLQVRSGNTIYF	TGTGCCAGCAGTTTACAGGTCCGCTCTGGAAACACCATATATTTT
TRBJ2-7	NA	TRBV7-8	NA	CASSPIRPTQGGEQYF	TGTGCCAGCAGCCCCATCCGGCCGACGCAAGGAGGCGAGCAGTACTTC
TRBJ2-2	NA	TRBV28	NA	CASSLSGTVVRELFF	TGTGCCAGCAGTTTATCCGGGACTGTTGTTCGGGAGCTGTTTTTT
TRBJ2-5	TRBD2	TRBV13	NA	CASTMGTSRQTQYF	TGTGCCAGCACGATGGGGACTAGCAGACAGACCCAGTACTTC
TRBJ2-1	TRBD2	TRBV9	NA	CASSPRHLAGGNHNEQFF	TGTGCCAGCAGCCCTCGGCACCTAGCGGGAGGGAACCACAATGAGCAGTTCTTC
TRBJ2-7	NA	TRBV5-6	NA	CASSRRLEGEQYF	TGTGCCAGCTCCCGAAGACTAGAGGGTGAGCAGTACTTC
TRBJ1-2	NA	TRBV27	NA	CASSFRDSNYGYTF	TGTGCCAGCAGTTTTCGAGACAGTAACTATGGCTACACCTTC
TRBJ1-3	TRBD1	TRBV30	once	CAWSSKGATSGNTIYF	TGTGCCTGGAGTTCCAAGGGGGCCACCTCTGGAAACACCATATATTTT
TRBJ2-1	TRBD2	TRBV4-1	NA	CASSQGLAGGLLSYNEQFF	TGCGCCAGCAGCCAAGGACTAGCGGGAGGCCTACTCTCCTACAATGAGCAGTTCTTC
TRBJ2-1	TRBD2	TRBV30	NA	CAWRSSGSFKSYNEQFF	TGTGCCTGGAGGTCCAGCGGGAGCTTCAAATCCTACAATGAGCAGTTCTTC
TRBJ2-5	TRBD1	TRBV5-1	few	CATGTGYETQYF	TGCGCCACCGGGACAGGGTACGAGACCCAGTACTTC
TRBJ2-7	TRBD2	TRBV6-4	once	CASSPGTSGRGNEQYF	TGTGCCAGCAGTCCCGGGACTAGCGGGAGGGGTAACGAGCAGTACTTC
TRBJ2-5	NA	TRBV5-1	NA	CASGGPVETQYF	TGCGCCAGCGGTGGGCCGGTGGAGACCCAGTACTTC
TRBJ2-3	TRBD1	TRBV5-6	NA	CASSLDRRNVPDTQYF	TGTGCCAGCAGCCTGGACAGGCGAAACGTTCCAGATACGCAGTATTTT
TRBJ1-3	NA	TRBV29-1	once	CSVEERDSGNTIYF	TGCAGCGTTGAAGAACGGGACTCTGGAAACACCATATATTTT
TRBJ2-5	NA	TRBV4-1	NA	CASSQGVADQETQYF	TGCGCCAGCAGCCAAGGTGTGGCAGACCAAGAGACCCAGTACTTC
TRBJ2-5	NA	TRBV30	NA	CAWDGQETQYF	TGTGCCTGGGACGGGCAAGAGACCCAGTACTTC